This T cell receptor (beta chain) is drawn from a study of blood T cell repertoires in COVID-19. As for the study in general: Researchers got acute and convalescent COVID-19 samples from the United States, Italy and Spain.

This clone came up a few times. The protocol was immunoSEQ multiplex PCR, while the TCRdb copy is restricted to in-frame clones and leaves out a portion. The sample carries about 260,000 clones, about 90% recorded once. Germline V lookup: CDR1 MNHNS, CDR2 SASEGT. The germline V and J ends were trimmed by 0 bases and 12 bases, with 9 bases remaining between them. The CDR3 has 11 amino acids. This chain connects TRBV6-1 to TRBJ2-7; D not certain. This clonotype was obtained from a woman aged 40-49 years who had recovered from COVID-19. The sequenced sample was peripheral blood. CDR3 in DNA: TGTGCCAGCAGTGAAGCGGCAACCCGGTACTTC. Translation gives CASSEAATRYF.